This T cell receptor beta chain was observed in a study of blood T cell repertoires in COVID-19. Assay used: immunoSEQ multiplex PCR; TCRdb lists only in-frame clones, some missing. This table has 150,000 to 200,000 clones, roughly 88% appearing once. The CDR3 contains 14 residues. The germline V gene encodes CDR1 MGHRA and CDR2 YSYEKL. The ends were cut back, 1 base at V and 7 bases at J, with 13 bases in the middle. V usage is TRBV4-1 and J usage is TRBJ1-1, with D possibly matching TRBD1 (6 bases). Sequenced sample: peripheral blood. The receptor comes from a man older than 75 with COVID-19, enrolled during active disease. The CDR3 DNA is TGCGCCAGCAGCCAAGGACAGGCCGGGAATGAAGCTTTCTTT. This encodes CASSQGQAGNEAFF.